This entry is about one TCR beta chain. It lacks a known antigen. This record belongs to a study of T cells expressing NK-cell markers (TCRdb year 2020). About the full investigation: Three sorted T-cell subsets (CD3+CD56+NKG2C+, CD3+CD56+NKG2C- and CD3+CD56-NKG2C+) from fewer than 10 donors had their TCR beta-chain repertoires profiled. Of the eight sequenced donors, seven were found to be HCMV-seropositive and one was found to be HCMV-seronegative. The study sequenced eight donors, all healthy volunteers chosen at random: three men and five women. Illumina HiSeq 2000/2500, MiSeq or NextSeq was used to sequence libraries as 2 x 150 bp reads. On the study overall, not on this receptor specifically: In several donors, the dominant CD3+CD56+NKG2C+ clonotypes were among the top 10 CD8+ clonotypes and accounted for about 1.0-7.0% of CD8+ T cells. It remained unclear whether the expanded NKG2C-expressing T cell clones were specific for HCMV antigens. Those dominant clonotypes were again the most abundant among CD3+CD56-NKG2C+ cells in a handful of donors, at about 28.3-60.1%.

HCMV serostatus was determined by detecting HCMV-specific IgG in serum with a commercial ELISA kit. Ficoll density gradient centrifugation was used to isolate peripheral blood mononuclear cells from blood. The sequencing machine was an Illumina HiSeq 2000. 5'RACE template switching, by which a universal primer site and unique molecular identifiers were added, was used to make TCR beta cDNA libraries. cDNA synthesis was primed from the TCR beta constant segment and was followed by two successive PCR amplification steps. From the authors' description of their analysis: MIGEC handled demultiplexing of the reads and grouping by UMI, while MiTCR was used to assemble and quantify clonotypes. To exclude erroneous sequences, only TCR cDNA sequences supported by at least two reads were retained. The tcR package was used for downstream repertoire analysis, with clonotypes matched between fractions based on CDR3 nucleotide sequence plus V segment. VDJmatch was used to annotate antigen specificity against VDJdb, with one amino acid substitution allowed in CDR3. Each entry corresponds to one CDR3 protein sequence from reads that TCRdb reprocessed, and DNA is not given. In this record, the V and J calls reflect TCRdb's handling and not the investigators' own analysis. This specimen's table enumerates some 190,000 distinct CDR3 sequences. The biggest ten clones account for 20% to 25% of the sample.

The CDR3 spans 14 residues, from the cysteine through the phenylalanine. No DNA sequence is on record. The chain uses TRBV12-3 or TRBV12-4 and TRBJ1-2; as DNA is missing, the TRBD1 call by TCRdb cannot be tested. This receptor was identified in a man aged 18 to 69 in good health. The specimen sequenced was blood T cells: a sorted CD56 or NKG2C T cell subset, CD4+ or CD8+ T cells, or bulk PBMC T cells (not recorded which). The CDR3 loop reads CASSPDSFNYGYTF.